This TCR beta chain originates from a study of T cell changes during pregnancy in multiple sclerosis. This clone was observed once. J gave up 8 bases and V 3 bases, and 5 bases lay outside the gene matches. Germline-derived CDR1 and CDR2 are SGHDN and FVKESK. The CDR3 spans 13 residues. The assay was immunoSEQ multiplex PCR, and TCRdb's table has in-frame clones only and misses some. The table includes about 47,000 clones, 80% to 95% detected once. This material consisted of peripheral blood, taken in the third trimester of pregnancy. The origin of this receptor is a female donor with multiple sclerosis, enrolled in a pregnancy study. J is TRBJ1-2 and V is TRBV14, with 8 bases that match TRBD1. The CDR3 nucleotides are TGTGCCAGCAGCCACGGGACAGGAGGGGGCTACACCTTC. Translated: CASSHGTGGGYTF.